The entry below describes one T cell receptor (beta chain). Its antigen remains unknown. These data come from a study of identical twins. A universal primer site came from template switching; cDNA carried unique molecular identifiers. A single record per CDR3 protein comes from TCRdb applying MiXCR to the 5' RACE reads. In the table there are around 680,000 distinct CDR3 sequences, around 8.6% of which are singletons. Whole-study findings and limits: The models systematically underestimated how much out-of-frame TCR alpha was shared in monozygotic twins.

This CDR3 has 12 amino acids. Germline CDR1 is SQVTM and CDR2 is ANQGSEA. The ends were cut back, 3 bases at V and 10 bases at J, with 13 bases in the middle. This same sample was also part of a study on yellow fever vaccine responses in identical twins. From that report: Twins' T cell vaccine responses reportedly looked partly convergent, partly personalized.

Specimen: PBMCs. The origin of this receptor is a woman between 18 and 30 years old in good health. This sequence joins TRBV29-1 and TRBJ2-1; D possibly uses TRBD1 or TRBD2 (5 bases each). CDR3 sequence (DNA): TGCAGCGTTGATGTAGCAGGGACCGAGCAGTTCTTC. Protein product: CSVDVAGTEQFF.